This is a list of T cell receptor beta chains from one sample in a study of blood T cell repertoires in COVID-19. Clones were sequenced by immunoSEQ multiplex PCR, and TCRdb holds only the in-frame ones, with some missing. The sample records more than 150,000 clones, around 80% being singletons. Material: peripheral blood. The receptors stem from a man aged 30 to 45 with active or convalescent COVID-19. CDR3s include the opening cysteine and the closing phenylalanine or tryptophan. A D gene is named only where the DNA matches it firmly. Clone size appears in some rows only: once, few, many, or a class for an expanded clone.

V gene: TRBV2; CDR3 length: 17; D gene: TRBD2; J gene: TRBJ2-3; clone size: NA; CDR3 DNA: TGTGCCAGCAGGAGAGGTAGCGGGGCCGCGGGCACAGATACGCAGTATTTT; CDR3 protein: CASRRGSGAAGTDTQYF
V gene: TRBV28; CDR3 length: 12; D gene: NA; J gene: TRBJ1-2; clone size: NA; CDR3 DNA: TGTGCCAGCAGTTTAACAGTGCGAGGCTACACCTTC; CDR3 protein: CASSLTVRGYTF
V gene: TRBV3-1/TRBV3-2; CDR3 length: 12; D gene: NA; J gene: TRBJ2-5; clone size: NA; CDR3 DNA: TGTGCCAGCAGCCGAGTATCGGAGACCCAGTACTTC; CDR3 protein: CASSRVSETQYF
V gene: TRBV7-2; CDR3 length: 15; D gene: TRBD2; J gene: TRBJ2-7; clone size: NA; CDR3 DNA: TGTGCCAGCAGCTTAGCATCTAGCGGCTCCTACGAGCAGTACTTC; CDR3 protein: CASSLASSGSYEQYF
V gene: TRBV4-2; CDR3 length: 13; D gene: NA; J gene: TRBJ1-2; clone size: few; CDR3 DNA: TGTGCCAGCAGCCAAGAGAGGGCATATGGCTACACCTTC; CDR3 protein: CASSQERAYGYTF
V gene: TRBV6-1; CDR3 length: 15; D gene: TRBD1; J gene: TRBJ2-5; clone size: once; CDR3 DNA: TGTGCCAGCAGTGAAGCGAACAGGGGTCAAGAGACCCAGTACTTC; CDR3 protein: CASSEANRGQETQYF
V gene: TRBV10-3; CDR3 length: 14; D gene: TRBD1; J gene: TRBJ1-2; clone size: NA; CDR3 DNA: TGTGCCATCAGTGAGTCTCGACAGGGATATGGCTACACCTTC; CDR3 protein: CAISESRQGYGYTF
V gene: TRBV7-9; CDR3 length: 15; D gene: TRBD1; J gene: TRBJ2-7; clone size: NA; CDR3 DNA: TGTGCCAGCAGCTTGGACAGGGCCCTCTCCTACGAGCAGTACTTC; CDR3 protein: CASSLDRALSYEQYF
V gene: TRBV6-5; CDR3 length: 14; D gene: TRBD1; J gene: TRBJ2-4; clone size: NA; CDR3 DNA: TGTGCCAGCAGTCTGGGACAGGGGAGGAACATTCAGTACTTC; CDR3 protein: CASSLGQGRNIQYF
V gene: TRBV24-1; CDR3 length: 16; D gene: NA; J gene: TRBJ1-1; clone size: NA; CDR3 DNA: TGTGCCACCAGTGATTTGAAGCAGGGTCAGGACACTGAAGCTTTCTTT; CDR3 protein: CATSDLKQGQDTEAFF
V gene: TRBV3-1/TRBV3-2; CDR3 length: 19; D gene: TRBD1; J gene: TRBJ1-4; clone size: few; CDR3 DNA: TGTGCCAGCAGCCCTAGAATAGGGGGCGGCCCTGTCCCTGGTGAAAAACTGTTTTTT; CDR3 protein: CASSPRIGGGPVPGEKLFF
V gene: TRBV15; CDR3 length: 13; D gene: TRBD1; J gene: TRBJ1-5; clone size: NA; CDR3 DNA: TGTGGTATCAAAGACAGGGATAATCAGCCCCAGCATTTT; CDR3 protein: CGIKDRDNQPQHF
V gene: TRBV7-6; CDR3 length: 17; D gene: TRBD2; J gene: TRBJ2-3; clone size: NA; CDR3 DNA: TGTGCCAGCAGCCCCCTAGAGACCGGGAGGACGCGGGGTACGCAGTATTTT; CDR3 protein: CASSPLETGRTRGTQYF
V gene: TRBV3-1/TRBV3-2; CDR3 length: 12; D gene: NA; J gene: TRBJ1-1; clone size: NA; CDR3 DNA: TGTGCCAGCAGCGGGAGGGTCACTGAAGCTTTCTTT; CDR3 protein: CASSGRVTEAFF
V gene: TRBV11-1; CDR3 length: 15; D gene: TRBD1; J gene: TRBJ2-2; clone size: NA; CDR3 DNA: TGTGCCAGCAGCTTAGACCAGGGGGTGGCCGGGGAGCTGTTTTTT; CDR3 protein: CASSLDQGVAGELFF
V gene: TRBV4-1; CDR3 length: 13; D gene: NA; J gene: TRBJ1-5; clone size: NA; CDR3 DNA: TGCGCCAGCAGCCCGAGGGTTCTGCAGCCCCAGCATTTT; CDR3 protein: CASSPRVLQPQHF
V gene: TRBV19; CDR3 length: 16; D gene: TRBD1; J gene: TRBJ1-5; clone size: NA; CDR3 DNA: TGTGCCAGTAGCCTACAGGGGGCGGGGGGCAATCAGCCCCAGCATTTT; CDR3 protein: CASSLQGAGGNQPQHF
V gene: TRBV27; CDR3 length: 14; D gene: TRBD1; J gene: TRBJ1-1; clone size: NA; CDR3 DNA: TGTGCCAGCAGGGGACAGGGGGTGAACACTGAAGCTTTCTTT; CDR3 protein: CASRGQGVNTEAFF
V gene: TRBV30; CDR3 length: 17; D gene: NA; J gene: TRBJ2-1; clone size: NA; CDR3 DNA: TGTGCCTGGAGTAAGGTCCTATTTGGGGCAGAAATGAAGGGGCAGTTCTTC; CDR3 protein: CAWSKVLFGAEMKGQFF
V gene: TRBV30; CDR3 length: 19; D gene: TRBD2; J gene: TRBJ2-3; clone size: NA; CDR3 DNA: TGTGCCTGGAGTATTTGGGGGGGTAGACTAGCTTCAAAGGAAGATACGCAGTATTTT; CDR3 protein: CAWSIWGGRLASKEDTQYF
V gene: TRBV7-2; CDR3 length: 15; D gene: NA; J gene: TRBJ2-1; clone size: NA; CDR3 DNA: TGTGCCAGCAGCTATATGGGGGGTTCCTACAATGAGCAGTTCTTC; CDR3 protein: CASSYMGGSYNEQFF
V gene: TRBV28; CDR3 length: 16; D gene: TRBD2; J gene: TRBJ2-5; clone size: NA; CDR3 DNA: TGTGCCAGCAGCCCCCTAGCGGGGGGAGGTCGGGAGACCCAGTACTTC; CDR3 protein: CASSPLAGGGRETQYF
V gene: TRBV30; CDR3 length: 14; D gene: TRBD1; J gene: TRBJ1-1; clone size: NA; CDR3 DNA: TGTGCCTGGAGTCGGACAGGGGGTTGGACTGAAGCTTTCTTT; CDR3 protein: CAWSRTGGWTEAFF
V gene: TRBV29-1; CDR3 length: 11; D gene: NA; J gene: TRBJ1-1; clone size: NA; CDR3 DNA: TGCAGCGTTGCACAGGGCCCTGAAGCTTTCTTT; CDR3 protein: CSVAQGPEAFF
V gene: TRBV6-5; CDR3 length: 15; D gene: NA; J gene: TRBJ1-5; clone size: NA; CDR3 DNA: TGTGCCAGCAGTTACTCCGCGGAGGGCAATCAGCCCCAGCATTTT; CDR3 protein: CASSYSAEGNQPQHF
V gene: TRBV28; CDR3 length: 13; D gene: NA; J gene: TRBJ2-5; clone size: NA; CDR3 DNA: TGTGCCAGCAGCCCCGGGGGTCGGGAGACCCAGTACTTC; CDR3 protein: CASSPGGRETQYF
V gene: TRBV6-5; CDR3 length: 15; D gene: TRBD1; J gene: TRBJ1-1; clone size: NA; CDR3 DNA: TGTGCCAGCAGTAGGCCGACAGGGGGAATACCTGAAGCTTTCTTT; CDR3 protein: CASSRPTGGIPEAFF
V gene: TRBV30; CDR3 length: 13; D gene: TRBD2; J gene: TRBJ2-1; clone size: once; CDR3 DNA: TGTGCCGGCCAGCGGGGGGGCTACAATGAGCAGTTCTTC; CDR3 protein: CAGQRGGYNEQFF
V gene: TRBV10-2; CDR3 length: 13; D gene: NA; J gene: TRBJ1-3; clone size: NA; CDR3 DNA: TGCGCCAGCAGTGAGTCACGGGGAAACACCATATATTTT; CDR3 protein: CASSESRGNTIYF
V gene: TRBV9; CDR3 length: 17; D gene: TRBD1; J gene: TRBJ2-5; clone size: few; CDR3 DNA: TGTGCCAGCAGCCGACTACTTGGGACAGGGGGTGGTGAGACCCAGTACTTC; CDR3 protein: CASSRLLGTGGGETQYF
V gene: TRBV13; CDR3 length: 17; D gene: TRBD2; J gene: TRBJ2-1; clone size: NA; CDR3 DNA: TGTGCCAGCAGCCGCCCGATGTCTGGCGGGGGGGCTCAAGAGCAGTTCTTC; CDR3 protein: CASSRPMSGGGAQEQFF
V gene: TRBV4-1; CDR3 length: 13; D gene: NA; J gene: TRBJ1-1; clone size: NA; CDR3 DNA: TGCGCCAGCAGCGGCAGTATGAACACTGAAGCTTTCTTT; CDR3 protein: CASSGSMNTEAFF
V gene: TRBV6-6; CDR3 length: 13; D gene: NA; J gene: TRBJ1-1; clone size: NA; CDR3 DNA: TGTGCCAGCAGTCCGAGGAGGCCCTATGAAGCTTTCTTT; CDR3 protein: CASSPRRPYEAFF
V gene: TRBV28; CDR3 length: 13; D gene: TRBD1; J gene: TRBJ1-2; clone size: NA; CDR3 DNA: TGTGCCAGCAGTTTACAGGGGGCGCGTGGCTACACCTTC; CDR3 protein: CASSLQGARGYTF
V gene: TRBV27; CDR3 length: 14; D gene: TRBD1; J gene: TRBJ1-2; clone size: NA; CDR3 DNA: TGTGCCAGCAGTGGGGGGACAGGGCACTATGGCTACACCTTC; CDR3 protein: CASSGGTGHYGYTF
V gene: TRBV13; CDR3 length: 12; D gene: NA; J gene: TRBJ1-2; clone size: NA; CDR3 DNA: TGTGCCAGCAGCTCAGATAACTATGGCTACACCTTC; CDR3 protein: CASSSDNYGYTF
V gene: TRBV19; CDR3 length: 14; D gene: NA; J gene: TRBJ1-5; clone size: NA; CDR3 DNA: TGTGCCAGTACCCCCTCCTCCAGCAATCAGCCCCAGCATTTT; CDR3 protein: CASTPSSSNQPQHF
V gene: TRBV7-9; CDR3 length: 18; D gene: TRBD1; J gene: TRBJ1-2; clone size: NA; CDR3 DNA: TGTGCCAGCAGCTTAGCGCTTTCTAGGGACAGGGAAAAAGGAGGCTACACCTTC; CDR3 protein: CASSLALSRDREKGGYTF
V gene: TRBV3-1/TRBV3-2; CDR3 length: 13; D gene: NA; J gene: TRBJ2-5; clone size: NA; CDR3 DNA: TGTGCCAGCAGTCCGAGGGGGTTGGAGACCCAGTACTTC; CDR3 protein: CASSPRGLETQYF
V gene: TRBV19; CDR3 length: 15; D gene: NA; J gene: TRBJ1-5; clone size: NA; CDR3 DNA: TGTGCCAGTAGGGAAGGGAGAGGTAGCAATCAGCCCCAGCATTTT; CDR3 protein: CASREGRGSNQPQHF
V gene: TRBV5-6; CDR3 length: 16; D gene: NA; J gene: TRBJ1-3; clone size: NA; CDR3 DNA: TGTGCCAGCAGCTCAGGGACTGCTAGCTCTGGAAACACCATATATTTT; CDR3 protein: CASSSGTASSGNTIYF
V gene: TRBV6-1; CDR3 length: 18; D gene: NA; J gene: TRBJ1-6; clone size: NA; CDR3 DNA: TGTGCCAGCAGTGCTGTTGTCCTCAAGAGCTCCTATAATTCACCCCTCCACTTT; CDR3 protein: CASSAVVLKSSYNSPLHF
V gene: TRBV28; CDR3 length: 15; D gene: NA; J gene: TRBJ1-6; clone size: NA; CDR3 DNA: TGTGCCAGCAGTTTATCGGACAGAAATAATTCACCCCTCCACTTT; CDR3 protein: CASSLSDRNNSPLHF
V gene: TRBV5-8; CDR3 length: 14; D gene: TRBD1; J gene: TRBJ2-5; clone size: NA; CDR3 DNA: TGTGCCAGCAGCTTGGGGGACAGGGCCGAGACCCAGTACTTC; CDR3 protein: CASSLGDRAETQYF
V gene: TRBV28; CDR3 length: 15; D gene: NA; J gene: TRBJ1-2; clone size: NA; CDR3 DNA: TGTGCCAGCAGTTTAACCTCGACAGGCAACTATGGCTACACCTTC; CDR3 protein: CASSLTSTGNYGYTF
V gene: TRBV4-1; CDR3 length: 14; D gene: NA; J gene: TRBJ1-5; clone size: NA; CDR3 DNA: TGCGCCAGCAGCCAAGGACAGGAGGATCAGCCCCAGCATTTT; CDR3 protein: CASSQGQEDQPQHF
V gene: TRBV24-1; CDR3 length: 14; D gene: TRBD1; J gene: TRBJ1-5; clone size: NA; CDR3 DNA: TGTGCCACCAGTGATAACCTACAGGGGAAGCCCCAGCATTTT; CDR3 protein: CATSDNLQGKPQHF
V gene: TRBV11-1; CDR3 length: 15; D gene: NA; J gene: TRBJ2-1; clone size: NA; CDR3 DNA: TGTGCCAGCAGCTTATACTCCTCTGTCTACAATGAGCAGTTCTTC; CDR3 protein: CASSLYSSVYNEQFF
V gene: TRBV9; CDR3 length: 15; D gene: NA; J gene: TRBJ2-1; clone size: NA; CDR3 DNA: TGTGCCAGCAGCGTAGCTGTCGGGAGAGGGAATGAGCAGTTCTTC; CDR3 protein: CASSVAVGRGNEQFF
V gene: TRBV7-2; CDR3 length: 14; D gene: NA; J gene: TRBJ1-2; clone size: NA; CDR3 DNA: TGTGCCAGCAGCTTACGGGACAAGGGCTATGGCTACACCTTC; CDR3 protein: CASSLRDKGYGYTF
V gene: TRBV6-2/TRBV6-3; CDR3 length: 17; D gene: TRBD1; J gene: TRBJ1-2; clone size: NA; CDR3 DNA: TGTGCCAGCAGTTACTCAACTCGGGACAGTAGCAACTATGGCTACACCTTC; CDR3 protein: CASSYSTRDSSNYGYTF
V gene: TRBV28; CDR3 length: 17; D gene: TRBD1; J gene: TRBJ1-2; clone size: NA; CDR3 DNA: TGTGCCAGCAGTTCTCCTCGACAGGGGCGACTATACTATGGCTACACCTTC; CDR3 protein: CASSSPRQGRLYYGYTF